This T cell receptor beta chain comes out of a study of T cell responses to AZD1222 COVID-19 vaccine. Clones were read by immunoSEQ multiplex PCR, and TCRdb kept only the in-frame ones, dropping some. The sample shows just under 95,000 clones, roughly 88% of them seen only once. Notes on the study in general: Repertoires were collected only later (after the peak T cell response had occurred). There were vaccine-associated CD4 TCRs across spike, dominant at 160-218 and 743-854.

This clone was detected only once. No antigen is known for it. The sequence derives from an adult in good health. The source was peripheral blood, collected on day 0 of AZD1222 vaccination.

Here the CDR3 DNA reads TGTGCCAGCTTGGGACAGGGGATCCCGGGAAATCAGCCCCAGCATTTT. Its translation: CASLGQGIPGNQPQHF. The V and J genes are TRBV11-3 and TRBJ1-5; the match to TRBD1 covers 10 bases. Trimming cost V 8 bases and J 4 bases; bases outside gene matches: 11. Germline V gives CDR1 SGHNT, CDR2 YENEEA. The CDR3 contains 16 residues.